Given below is one T cell receptor (beta chain) in context. The table came from immunoSEQ multiplex PCR; TCRdb's copy has only in-frame clones and leaves some out. The table has 850,000 to 1,200,000 clones, about three quarters seen once. The CDR3 is 15 amino acids. Germline trimming cut 4 bases from V and 3 bases from J; bases unmatched to any gene: 2. The germline gives CDR1 LNHDA, CDR2 SQIVND (reference sequence). These data belong to a study of shared clonotypes between healthy human individuals. This sequence originates from a man aged 18 to 29 in good health. This chain uses TRBV19 with TRBJ2-2; 10 bases are shared with TRBD1. Sequences were obtained from memory CD4+ T cells sorted from blood. Subset denoted: CD45RA-negative fraction. The CDR3 coding sequence is TGTGCCAGTAGTACCGGGACAGGGGACACCGGGGAGCTGTTTTTT. Amino acids: CASSTGTGDTGELFF.